These 16 T cell receptor beta chains were all obtained from the same sample, sequenced in a study of radiation and T cells in renal cell carcinoma. Time point meaning: blood 4 weeks post-SBRT, at nephrectomy. The treatment: 15 Gy SBRT to primary tumor, nephrectomy 4 weeks later. Data came from immunoSEQ multiplex PCR; TCRdb stores just in-frame clones and leaves some out. The sample includes about 90,000 clones, around 81% of them seen just once. The sequences come from blood, collected from a patient whose treatment included radiotherapy and nephrectomy. The origin of the receptors is a man aged 50-59 years with renal cell carcinoma.

The chain has TRBV6-5 and TRBJ2-1; 8 bases line up with TRBD2. Germline lookup yields CDR1 MNHEY and CDR2 SVGAGI. V gave up 4 bases and J gave up 14 bases; unmatched junction bases: 13. CDR3 length: 14 amino acids. The CDR3 loop reads CASSLLGRGATEFF. CDR3 coding DNA: TGTGCCAGCAGTTTACTGGGGCGGGGGGCAACGGAGTTCTTC.

This clone was seen a handful of times. The chain couples TRBV5-1 to TRBJ1-1, with 9 bases lining up with TRBD1. Trimming removed 5 bases from V and 0 bases from J; junction bases left unmatched: 8. The CDR3 has 16 amino acids. The germline V gene encodes CDR1 SGHRS and CDR2 YFSETQ. The CDR3 DNA reads as TGCGCCAGCAGACCGGGACAGGGCAACATGAACACTGAAGCTTTCTTT. Encoded protein: CASRPGQGNMNTEAFF.

The chain joins TRBV5-8 to TRBJ2-7; D not certain. This CDR3 region has 11 residues. The V gene's germline CDR1 is SGHTS and CDR2 YDEGEE. The germline V and J ends were trimmed by 4 bases and 2 bases, with 4 bases remaining between them. CDR3 sequence (DNA): TGTGCCAGCAGCCTAACCTACGAGCAGTACTTC. Translated: CASSLTYEQYF.

The CDR3 loop is CASSVEGGVADTQYF. The CDR3 DNA reads TGTGCCAGCAGCGTGGAAGGGGGGGTGGCAGATACGCAGTATTTT. The V and J genes are TRBV9 and TRBJ2-3; D possibly corresponds to TRBD2 (7 bases). V was pared by 2 bases and J by 4 bases, with 14 bases between. The CDR3 covers 15 residues. Germline CDR1 reads SGDLS; CDR2 reads YYNGEE.

The rearrangement joins TRBV30 to TRBJ1-1; the D is unclear. This CDR3 comprises 14 residues. The germline CDR1 and CDR2 sequences are GTSNPN and SVGIG (reference sequence). V was pared by 0 bases and J by 2 bases, with 10 bases between. CDR3 nucleotide sequence: TGTGCCTGGAGTGTGCTAGGTGCTAACACTGAAGCTTTCTTT. It specifies CAWSVLGANTEAFF.

This rearrangement joins TRBV4-3 to TRBJ2-3; 9 bases are a match to TRBD1. CDR3 length equals 15 residues. Germline-derived CDR1 and CDR2 are LGHNA and YSLEER. V gave up 5 bases and J gave up 1 base; unmatched junction bases: 4. The CDR3 sequence: CASSMDRGGTDTQYF. The CDR3 DNA follows: TGCGCCAGCAGCATGGACAGGGGAGGCACAGATACGCAGTATTTT.

A few counts support this clone. This sequence joins TRBV19 and TRBJ2-1, with D hard to call. Per the germline V gene, CDR1 is LNHDA and CDR2 is SQIVND (reference sequence). The V gene lost 3 bases and the J gene lost 3 bases, with 6 bases spanning the gap. The CDR3 has 13 amino acids. CDR3 loop: CASSIYLYNEQFF. The CDR3 DNA follows: TGTGCCAGTAGTATTTATCTCTACAATGAGCAGTTCTTC.

The chain uses TRBV30 and TRBJ2-5; D possibly matches TRBD1 or TRBD2 (5 bases each). The CDR3 covers 13 residues. CDR1 is GTSNPN and CDR2 is SVGIG in the germline V gene (reference sequence). V lost 2 bases and J 5 bases, leaving 12 bases between the germline ends. The CDR3 reads CAWSLGTIETQYF. The CDR3 nucleotides read TGTGCCTGGAGTTTAGGGACGATCGAGACCCAGTACTTC. Full variable domain (outside the CDR3, taken from reference TRBV30 and TRBJ2-5): SQTIHQWPATLVQPVGSPLSLECTVEGTSNPNLYWYRQAAGRGLQLLFYSVGIGQISSEVPQNLSASRPQDRQFILSSKKLLLSDSGFYLCAWSLGTIETQYFGPGTRLLVL.

The J gene is TRBJ2-7, the V gene TRBV9, with a tentative D call TRBD2 (6 bases). This CDR3 comprises 13 residues. The V gene's germline CDR1 is SGDLS and CDR2 YYNGEE. The V end was cut by 3 bases, the J end by 3 bases, with 10 bases between. The CDR3 DNA reads as TGTGCCAGCAGCGCGGCCGGGGGCTACGAGCAGTACTTC. Protein: CASSAAGGYEQYF.

The genes are TRBV6-6 and TRBJ2-7; possibly TRBD2 for D (5 bases). The V gene lost 6 bases and the J gene lost 1 base, with 7 bases spanning the gap. Germline CDR1 MNHNY, CDR2 SVGAGI (reference sequence). The CDR3 is 12 residues long. DNA of the CDR3: TGTGCCAGCAGGGACTCTTCCTACGAGCAGTACTTC. Protein: CASRDSSYEQYF.

This chain uses TRBV11-2 with TRBJ2-5, with 7 nucleotides matching TRBD1. The CDR3 extends over 13 amino acids. Trimming at V came to 5 bases and at J to 7 bases, leaving 7 bases not matched to a gene. Per germline, CDR1 SGHAT and CDR2 FQNNGV. The CDR3 DNA sequence: TGTGCCAGCAGCCTAGGACAGGCGAGGACCCAGTACTTC. Translated, it gives CASSLGQARTQYF.

This clone appeared once. The genes are TRBV19 and TRBJ2-3; TRBD1 might be the D (6 bases). V dropped 7 bases and J dropped 2 bases, with 13 bases sitting between them. Germline-derived CDR1 and CDR2 are LNHDA and SQIVND (reference sequence). The CDR3 runs 14 residues. CDR3 sequence reads: CASNEGTYTDTQYF. The CDR3 nucleotides read TGTGCCAGTAATGAAGGGACATACACAGATACGCAGTATTTT.

The chain is built from TRBV7-2 and TRBJ1-1; D remains unclear. Trimming pared 2 bases from V and 1 base from J, leaving 8 bases between. This CDR3 is built from 14 residues. CDR1 and CDR2 from the germline V gene are SGHTA and FQGNSA. The CDR3 DNA reads TGTGCCAGCAGCTTAAGTTTCAGGAACACTGAAGCTTTCTTT. Protein product: CASSLSFRNTEAFF.

The chain carries TRBV9 and TRBJ1-2; 7 nucleotides align to TRBD1. In germline, CDR1 is SGDLS, CDR2 YYNGEE. J was trimmed by 2 bases and V by 3 bases; bases with no gene match: 13. This CDR3 spans 17 amino acids. Here the CDR3 reads CASSETHLRGTNYGYTF. The CDR3 DNA sequence: TGTGCCAGCAGCGAGACCCACCTCAGGGGGACGAACTATGGCTACACCTTC.

The chain couples TRBV7-2 to TRBJ1-3, with D maybe TRBD1 (5 bases). The ends were cut back, 3 bases at V and 0 bases at J, with 12 bases in the middle. Germline CDR1 and CDR2: SGHTA and FQGNSA. The CDR3 is made up of 16 amino acids. The CDR3 DNA is TGTGCCAGCAGCTTTACAGGTCCTGACTCTGGAAACACCATATATTTT. Translating gives CASSFTGPDSGNTIYF.

V is TRBV7-2 and J is TRBJ2-3, with a weak D call TRBD2 (6 bases). Germline V CDR1 and CDR2: SGHTA, FQGNSA. The V end lost 2 bases, the J end lost 6 bases, and 15 bases lay between the germline ends. The CDR3 covers 15 residues. In DNA, the CDR3 is TGTGCCAGCAGCTTACTTTCACTAGCTGCTGATACGCAGTATTTT. Its translation: CASSLLSLAADTQYF.